This TCR beta chain was captured by sequencing in a study of vaccination and CD4 T cells after COVID-19. This CDR3 is built from 14 residues. Treatment noted: approximately 11-day PBMC culture with coronavirus spike peptide pools or control peptides (ViraFEST assay). In the case of this clonotype: Its matching antigen is unknown.

The Oncomine TCR Beta short-read assay was what sequenced the DNA obtained from cultured CD4+ T cells. Using the QIAamp micro DNA kit, genomic DNA was extracted from the CD4+ T cells that had been cultured. TCRdb itself ran the PCR reads through MiXCR, one entry per CDR3 protein. Among around 10,000 distinct CDR3 sequences, around 58% were seen once, and the ten largest hold 17%. This TCR derives from a human donor who had recovered from COVID-19. The chain is built from TRBV21-1 and TRBJ2-3; no DNA check was done on the table's D call, TRBD2. TRBV21-1 is recorded as a pseudogene. Sequencing was done on a sample of CD4+ T cells from blood, cultured in vitro. The CDR3 DNA sequence: TGTGCCAGCAGCGCACTAGCGGAAGAGGATACGCAGTATTTT. This sequence encodes CASSALAEEDTQYF.